This record looks at one T cell receptor (beta chain) sequence and its context. Losses at the gene ends were 1 base for V and 5 bases for J; bases not matched to a gene: 6. The CDR3 is 15 amino acids. Germline V gives CDR1 SGHTA, CDR2 FQGNSA. In the original workflow: Counts of nucleated cells, estimated from reference gene primer amplification, were obtained. Profiled with immunoSEQ multiplex PCR; TCRdb holds only in-frame clones, not every one. The V and J calls and the clone size are those of that table, but D and trimming were determined from the DNA. The sample consists of around 200,000 clones, about 83% of them appearing once. This sample stems from a study of blood T cell repertoires in COVID-19. About the study: Acute-phase and convalescent COVID-19 samples originated in the United States, Italy and Spain.

The sample comprised peripheral blood. The receptor was derived from a woman in her twenties or thirties with COVID-19, enrolled during active disease. V gene TRBV7-2 combines with J gene TRBJ2-5; 8 bases are shared with TRBD2. CDR3 residues: CASSLGSGGWETQYF. In DNA form, the CDR3 reads TGTGCCAGCAGCTTAGGCAGCGGGGGTTGGGAGACCCAGTACTTC.